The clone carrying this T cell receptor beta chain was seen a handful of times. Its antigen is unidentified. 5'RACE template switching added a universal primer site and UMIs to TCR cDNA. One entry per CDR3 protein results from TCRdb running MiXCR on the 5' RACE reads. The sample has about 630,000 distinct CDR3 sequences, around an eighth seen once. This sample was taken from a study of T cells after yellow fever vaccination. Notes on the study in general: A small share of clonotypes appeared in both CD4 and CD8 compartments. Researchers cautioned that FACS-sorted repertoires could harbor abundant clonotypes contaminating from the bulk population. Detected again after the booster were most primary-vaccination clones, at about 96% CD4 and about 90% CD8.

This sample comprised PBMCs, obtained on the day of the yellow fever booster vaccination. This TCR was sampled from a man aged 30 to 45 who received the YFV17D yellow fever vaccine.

CDR3 amino acids: CAISERTGDNTEAFF. CDR3 bases: TGTGCCATCAGTGAGAGGACAGGGGACAACACTGAAGCTTTCTTT. V and J are TRBV10-3 and TRBJ1-1, with 9 bases fitting TRBD1. The CDR3 is 15 residues long. The trim removed 2 bases at V and 2 bases at J, leaving 3 bases unmatched. The germline V gene has CDR1 ENHRY and CDR2 SYGVKD.